Each of the 11 T cell receptor beta chains below was sequenced from the same sample in a study of Ad26.COV2.S vaccination and SARS-CoV-2 variants. Profiled with immunoSEQ multiplex PCR; TCRdb holds only in-frame clones, not every one. Here the sample spans under 550,000 clones, 80% to 95% being singletons. Treatment defined: about 20 received Ad26.COV2.S at low or high dose, single or two shots; about 5 received placebo; per-sample allocation not given. The samples were gathered on day 63 after the first injection of vaccine or placebo. The sequencing used peripheral blood, collected in a trial of Ad26.COV2.S vaccine versus placebo. The receptors derive from a person between 18 and 59 years old who received the Ad26.COV2.S COVID-19 vaccine or a placebo.

As for this clone: The same CDR3 is also encoded by other DNA sequences in this sample. The CDR3, as DNA: TGTGCCAGCAGTTACTCGAGGAGCTCCTACAATGAGCAGTTCTTC. Translating gives CASSYSRSSYNEQFF. V and J are TRBV6-5 and TRBJ2-1; D is undetermined. V shed 0 bases and J shed 0 bases, with 6 bases lying between them. The CDR3 spans 15 residues. From germline, CDR1 is MNHEY and CDR2 SVGAGI.

This clone appeared once. V gene TRBV6-5 combines with J gene TRBJ2-7; 12 bases are a match to TRBD2. J was trimmed by 7 bases and V by 4 bases; bases with no gene match: 5. This CDR3 contains 14 residues. Germline values: CDR1 MNHEY, CDR2 SVGAGI. CDR3 amino acids: CASSSLAGGREQYF. CDR3 sequence (DNA): TGTGCCAGCAGTTCCCTAGCGGGAGGGAGGGAGCAGTACTTC.

The chain uses TRBV6-1 and TRBJ1-6; 7 bases map to TRBD1. CDR3 length: 14 amino acids. Germline V CDR1 and CDR2: MNHNS, SASEGT. Trimming took 3 bases from V and 5 from J; bases not matched to a gene: 1. CDR3 region: CASSDRGNNSPLHF. The CDR3 DNA reads as TGTGCCAGCAGTGACAGGGGGAATAATTCACCCCTCCACTTT.

The chain combines TRBV5-1 with TRBJ2-3; 9 nucleotides line up with TRBD2. This CDR3 is 16 amino acids long. Trimming at V came to 2 bases and at J to 5 bases, leaving 9 bases not matched to a gene. CDR1 SGHRS and CDR2 YFSETQ come from the germline V gene. CDR3 region: CASSFLAGASLDTQYF. Written as DNA, the CDR3 is TGCGCCAGCAGCTTCTTAGCGGGAGCGAGTTTAGATACGCAGTATTTT.

The chain combines TRBV9 with TRBJ1-1; possibly TRBD1 for D (5 bases). The CDR3 is made up of 15 amino acids. V lost 4 bases to trimming and J lost 7 bases, with 20 bases between them. Germline CDR1 and CDR2: SGDLS and YYNGEE. CDR3 in amino acids: CASSLATGGVREAFF. The CDR3 DNA is TGTGCCAGCAGCCTAGCGACGGGGGGAGTGCGTGAAGCTTTCTTT.

This clone was observed once. The chain carries TRBV10-3 and TRBJ2-2; TRBD1 might be the D (6 bases). V lost 0 bases to trimming and J lost 1 base, with 9 bases between them. This CDR3 contains 16 residues. The germline gives CDR1 ENHRY, CDR2 SYGVKD. Here the CDR3 DNA reads TGTGCCATCAGTGAGTCGACGGGACAGAACACCGGGGAGCTGTTTTTT. Its translation is CAISESTGQNTGELFF.

The rearrangement links TRBV2 to TRBJ1-2, with D tentatively TRBD1 (6 bases). The CDR3 has 15 amino acids. Trimming removed 1 base at V and 8 bases at J, with 17 bases between. Germline V gives CDR1 SNHLY, CDR2 FYNNEI. The CDR3 region is CASSEVGQGQGGYTF. Here the CDR3 DNA reads TGTGCCAGCAGTGAAGTGGGGCAGGGGCAGGGAGGCTACACCTTC.

Comment on this clone: The junction departs from germline at one end; a sequencing error may be responsible. J is TRBJ2-7 and V is TRBV9; 10 positions agree with TRBD2. CDR1 is SGDLS and CDR2 is YYNGEE in the germline V gene. The CDR3 covers 15 residues. CDR3: CASSGGGSWAYEQYF. As DNA, the CDR3 is TGCGCCAGCAGCGGGGGGGGGAGTTGGGCCTACGAGCAGTACTTC.

The gene calls are TRBV29-1 and TRBJ2-5, with 8 bases that match TRBD1. Germline loops: CDR1 SQVTM, CDR2 ANQGSEA. V was clipped by 5 bases and J by 3 bases; unmatched bases: 8. CDR3 length: 14 amino acids. The CDR3 reads CSVFPQDREETQYF. CDR3 coding DNA: TGCAGCGTTTTTCCCCAGGACAGGGAAGAGACCCAGTACTTC.

This clone was seen just once. The chain recombines TRBV25-1 with TRBJ1-1, with D maybe TRBD1 (5 bases). V lost 7 bases and J lost 0, with 9 bases in between. Germline V gene data show CDR1 as MGHDK and CDR2 as SYGVNS. This CDR3 has 13 amino acids. CDR3 DNA: TGTGCCAGCAAGGGGACGGTGAACACTGAAGCTTTCTTT. This translates into CASKGTVNTEAFF.

The chain combines TRBV10-3 with TRBJ1-4; D call uncertain. The germline V gene encodes CDR1 ENHRY and CDR2 SYGVKD. V lost 3 bases and J 0 bases, leaving 8 bases between the germline ends. The CDR3 extends over 15 amino acids. Here the CDR3 DNA reads TGTGCCATCAGTGACAGCGATGCAACTAATGAAAAACTGTTTTTT. Its translation is CAISDSDATNEKLFF.